This TCR beta chain was observed in a study of T cell responses to AZD1222 COVID-19 vaccine. The V and J ends lost 4 bases and 7 bases respectively, with 10 bases between them. Germline assignment: CDR1 SEHNR and CDR2 FQNEAQ (reference sequence). There are 12 residues in the CDR3. TCRdb's table, derived via immunoSEQ multiplex PCR, lists solely in-frame clones and lacks some. The table records tens of thousands of clones, 90% to 95% of them present only once. The clonotype originates from an adult in good health. The sample consisted of peripheral blood, taken on day 0 of AZD1222 vaccination. This sequence joins TRBV7-9 and TRBJ2-5; D is perhaps TRBD2 (5 bases). CDR3: CASSSSRGTQYF. The CDR3 coding sequence is TGTGCCAGCAGCTCCTCTCGGGGGACCCAGTACTTC.